Below, 26 T cell receptor beta chains from the same sample are listed, as sequenced in a study of blood T cell repertoires in COVID-19. TCRdb keeps only in-frame clones here, not all; method: immunoSEQ multiplex PCR. There are hundreds of thousands of clones in the sample; around 90% occur only once, and 1.5% to 2% lies in the top ten. The material sequenced was PBMCs or T cells enriched from blood (not recorded which). These receptors came from a woman younger than 35 with acute COVID-19.

The genes are TRBV10-2 and TRBJ2-1; 7 bases line up with TRBD1. Per the germline V gene, CDR1 is WSHSY and CDR2 is SAAADI. CDR3 size: 14 residues. V was pared by 6 bases and J by 5 bases, with 7 bases of the junction left unmatched. As DNA, the CDR3 is TGCGCCAGCAGCCGACAGGGCCCAGACAATGAGCAGTTCTTC. Translating it yields CASSRQGPDNEQFF.

The chain uses TRBV12-3 or TRBV12-4 and TRBJ2-7; a weak D match, TRBD1 (6 bases). The CDR3 is 13 amino acids. V lost 5 bases and J 3 bases, leaving 11 bases between the germline ends. CDR3 DNA: TGTGCCAGCAGTAAGATACAGGGCTACGAGCAGTACTTC. Protein product: CASSKIQGYEQYF.

In its sample, this clone was seen a few times. The chain has TRBV11-2 and TRBJ2-7; TRBD2 aligns across 9 bases. With 5 bases clipped from V and 0 bases from J, the junction kept 5 bases outside the gene matches. The V gene's germline CDR1 is SGHAT and CDR2 FQNNGV. CDR3 length: 15 residues. The CDR3, as DNA: TGTGCCAGCAGCGCTAGCGGGGAAACCTCCTACGAGCAGTACTTC. Amino acids: CASSASGETSYEQYF.

This clone came up once. This chain uses TRBV7-5 with TRBJ1-5. TRBV7-5 is marked as a pseudogene. CDR3 length: 16 amino acids. CDR3 DNA sequence: TGTGCCAGAAGCTTAGTTACCGGGGTCGGGCCGCGCACCCAGCATTTT. It is translated as CARSLVTGVGPRTQHF.

This clone was picked up one time. V gene TRBV6-6 combines with J gene TRBJ1-6; 7 bases fit TRBD1. The CDR3 is 14 residues long. The germline V gene has CDR1 MNHNY and CDR2 SVGAGI (reference sequence). After removal of 4 bases from V and 10 bases from J, the junction contained 7 bases not matched to a gene. The CDR3 DNA follows: TGTGCCAGCAGTTGGGGACAGACCGGCTCACCCCTCCACTTT. The encoded protein is CASSWGQTGSPLHF.

Only one count was recorded for this clone. This chain links TRBV7-9 with TRBJ1-1, with D tentatively TRBD1 (5 bases). The V gene's germline CDR1 is SEHNR and CDR2 FQNEAQ (reference sequence). V shed 1 base and J shed 1 base, with 7 bases lying between them. The CDR3 length is 14 residues. The CDR3 loop reads CASSLVGQNTEAFF. CDR3 nucleotide sequence: TGTGCCAGCAGCTTAGTGGGGCAGAACACTGAAGCTTTCTTT.

Only a few counts were recorded for this clone. The chain employs TRBV27 and TRBJ1-3; a possible D gene is TRBD1 (6 bases). Per the germline V gene, CDR1 is MNHEY and CDR2 is SMNVEV (reference sequence). The germline V and J ends were trimmed by 9 bases and 2 bases, with 8 bases remaining between them. CDR3 length equals 12 residues. The CDR3 sequence: CASWGPGNTIYF. CDR3 sequence (DNA): TGTGCCAGTTGGGGGCCTGGAAACACCATATATTTT.

J is TRBJ2-1 and V is TRBV5-4; 10 bases line up with TRBD2. The CDR3 has 15 amino acids. With V trimmed by 4 bases and J by 3 bases, 4 bases remained unmatched. The germline V gene encodes CDR1 SGHNT and CDR2 YYREEE (reference sequence). CDR3 DNA sequence: TGTGCCAGCAGCATAGGACTAGCGGACTACAATGAGCAGTTCTTC. Translated, it gives CASSIGLADYNEQFF. The full variable domain, completed using reference TRBV5-4 and TRBJ2-1, is ETGVTQSPTHLIKTRGQQVTLRCSSQSGHNTVSWYQQALGQGPQFIFQYYREEENGRGNFPPRFSGLQFPNYSSELNVNALELDDSALYLCASSIGLADYNEQFFGPGTRLTVL.

Only one count was recorded for this clone. The CDR3 spells CASSLLRPLAGGANTGELFF. The CDR3 DNA reads as TGTGCCAGCAGCCTCTTAAGGCCTTTAGCGGGAGGGGCCAACACCGGGGAGCTGTTTTTT. The J gene is TRBJ2-2, the V gene TRBV6-6; the match to TRBD2 covers 11 bases. V lost 6 bases to trimming and J lost 2 bases; unmatched junction nucleotides: 17. The CDR3 runs to 20 residues. Germline assignment: CDR1 MNHNY and CDR2 SVGAGI (reference sequence).

The V call is TRBV18, the J call TRBJ2-1; D remains ambiguous. CDR1 and CDR2 from the germline V gene are KGHSH and LQKENI. This CDR3 has 15 amino acids. The germline V and J ends were trimmed by 0 bases and 2 bases, with 8 bases remaining between them. CDR3 coding DNA: TGTGCCAGCTCACCACCGAATCGCGCCTACAATGAGCAGTTCTTC. Its protein is CASSPPNRAYNEQFF.

The chain couples TRBV11-3 to TRBJ2-1, with 10 nucleotides matching TRBD2. This CDR3 comprises 15 residues. The V gene's germline CDR1 is SGHNT and CDR2 YENEEA. Trimming cost V 4 bases and J 8 bases; bases outside gene matches: 8. The CDR3 coding sequence is TGTGCCAGCAGCTATCTAGCGGGAGCATGGGATGAGCAGTTCTTC. Translation gives CASSYLAGAWDEQFF.

J is TRBJ2-7 and V is TRBV5-4; 8 nucleotides align to TRBD1. The CDR3 is 16 residues long. Germline-derived CDR1 and CDR2 are SGHNT and YYREEE (reference sequence). With 4 bases clipped from V and 3 bases from J, the junction kept 12 bases outside the gene matches. Here the CDR3 reads CASSEGQGILSYEQYF. In DNA, the CDR3 is TGTGCCAGCAGCGAAGGACAGGGAATCCTAAGCTACGAGCAGTACTTC.

The chain carries TRBV5-1 and TRBJ2-1, with D maybe TRBD2 (6 bases). With 5 bases removed from V and 5 bases from J, the gap between germline ends came to 20 bases. CDR3 size: 16 residues. The V gene's germline CDR1 is SGHRS and CDR2 YFSETQ. The DNA of the CDR3 is TGCGCCAGCAGTCAGACCGGGACTCGTACCAACAATGAGCAGTTCTTC. It encodes CASSQTGTRTNNEQFF.

The DNA of the CDR3 is TGTGCCAGCAGTTTAAGGTTACTAGAAGGGCATGAGCAGTTCTTC. As protein: CASSLRLLEGHEQFF. The chain employs TRBV27 and TRBJ2-1, with a weak D call TRBD2 (5 bases). V was pared by 2 bases and J by 8 bases, with 16 bases between. From germline, CDR1 is MNHEY and CDR2 SMNVEV (reference sequence). This CDR3 has 15 residues.

The gene calls are TRBV7-2 and TRBJ2-5; 9 positions match TRBD2. V trimming: 0 bases; J trimming: 5 bases; junction bases outside the gene matches: 4. The germline gives CDR1 SGHTA, CDR2 FQGNSA. The CDR3 covers 15 residues. In DNA, the CDR3 is TGTGCCAGCAGCTTAGCCGGCGGGAGGGGTGAGACCCAGTACTTC. It is translated as CASSLAGGRGETQYF.

V usage is TRBV6-1 and J usage is TRBJ1-4, with 8 bases lining up with TRBD1. Per the germline V gene, CDR1 is MNHNS and CDR2 is SASEGT. The V gene end was trimmed by 3 bases and the J gene end by 7 bases; junction bases not matched to a gene: 4. The CDR3 covers 14 residues. CDR3 bases: TGTGCCAGCAGTGAGTCGGACAGGGTTGAAAAACTGTTTTTT. This sequence encodes CASSESDRVEKLFF.

The DNA of the CDR3 is TGCGCCACCTCGGGAGGGGCAGAGCTGTTTTTT. Translated, it gives CATSGGAELFF. The V and J genes are TRBV10-2 and TRBJ2-2; 8 positions match TRBD2. The germline gives CDR1 WSHSY, CDR2 SAAADI. This CDR3 has 11 residues. Unmatched junction bases numbered 6, after V lost 10 bases and J lost 11 bases.

The chain combines TRBV5-1 with TRBJ2-2; D gene uncertain. The CDR3 contains 16 residues. Germline CDR1 is SGHRS and CDR2 is YFSETQ. V was clipped by 0 bases and J by 0 bases, with 9 bases between them. Here the CDR3 DNA reads TGCGCCAGCAGCTTGGTGGTGGGCACGAACACCGGGGAGCTGTTTTTT. It is translated as CASSLVVGTNTGELFF. Full variable domain (outside the CDR3, taken from reference TRBV5-1 and TRBJ2-2): KAGVTQTPRYLIKTRGQQVTLSCSPISGHRSVSWYQQTPGQGLQFLFEYFSETQRNKGNFPGRFSGRQFSNSRSEMNVSTLELGDSALYLCASSLVVGTNTGELFFGEGSRLTVL.

In nucleotides, the CDR3 is TGTGCCAGCAGCCCTAGGGACAGGACCCTATATGGCTACACCTTC. Translating it yields CASSPRDRTLYGYTF. The chain couples TRBV7-2 to TRBJ1-2; TRBD1 agrees at 8 bases. CDR1 and CDR2 (germline): SGHTA, FQGNSA. The V segment lost 5 bases and the J segment 5 bases; nucleotides outside the gene matches: 10. CDR3 length: 15 amino acids. Supplemented by reference TRBV7-2 and TRBJ1-2, the full variable domain reads GAGVSQSPSNKVTEKGKDVELRCDPISGHTALYWYRQSLGQGLEFLIYFQGNSAPDKSGLPSDRFSAERTGGSVSTLTIQRTQQEDSAVYLCASSPRDRTLYGYTFGSGTRLTVV.

V and J are TRBV6-5 and TRBJ1-4, with 9 nucleotides matching TRBD1. Germline V CDR1 and CDR2: MNHEY, SVGAGI. V lost 5 bases, J lost 5 bases, and 6 bases stayed unmatched. CDR3 length equals 15 residues. Written as DNA, the CDR3 is TGTGCCAGCAGTACCCGCGGGACAGGGAATGAAAAACTGTTTTTT. Translation gives CASSTRGTGNEKLFF.

The chain employs TRBV10-1 and TRBJ2-5; weak D call: TRBD1 (6 bases). The germline V gene has CDR1 WNHNN and CDR2 SYGVQD (reference sequence). The V end lost 6 bases, the J end lost 0 bases, and 8 bases lay between the germline ends. The CDR3 covers 13 residues. The CDR3 here is CASSRTDQETQYF. CDR3 nucleotide sequence: TGCGCCAGCAGCCGGACAGACCAAGAGACCCAGTACTTC.

V is TRBV30 and J is TRBJ2-2; 13 bases are shared with TRBD2. CDR1 is GTSNPN, CDR2 SVGIG, per germline (reference sequence). The trim removed 3 bases at V and 8 bases at J, leaving 6 bases unmatched. This CDR3 comprises 15 residues. The DNA for the CDR3 is TGTGCCTGGAGCGGACTAGCGGGAGTTATAGGGGAGCTGTTTTTT. The encoded protein is CAWSGLAGVIGELFF. The full variable domain, its missing parts supplied by reference TRBV30 and TRBJ2-2, is SQTIHQWPATLVQPVGSPLSLECTVEGTSNPNLYWYRQAAGRGLQLLFYSVGIGQISSEVPQNLSASRPQDRQFILSSKKLLLSDSGFYLCAWSGLAGVIGELFFGEGSRLTVL.

V is TRBV5-1 and J is TRBJ1-1, with 9 bases lining up with TRBD1. V gave up 3 bases and J gave up 1 base; unmatched junction bases: 4. CDR1 and CDR2 from the germline V gene are SGHRS and YFSETQ. This CDR3 region has 15 residues. Written as DNA, the CDR3 is TGCGCCAGCAGCTACCAGACAGGGGGGAACACTGAAGCTTTCTTT. Translating it yields CASSYQTGGNTEAFF.

V usage is TRBV27 and J usage is TRBJ2-1; TRBD1 matches at 8 bases. Germline lookup yields CDR1 MNHEY and CDR2 SMNVEV (reference sequence). V dropped 6 bases and J dropped 0; count of bases not matched to a gene: 16. CDR3 length: 19 amino acids. The CDR3 nucleotides read TGTGCCAGCAGACACCCAGACAGGGGAAATATGTACTCCTACAATGAGCAGTTCTTC. This sequence encodes CASRHPDRGNMYSYNEQFF.

The V and J genes are TRBV7-9 and TRBJ2-2, with D perhaps TRBD2 (6 bases). V was trimmed by 3 bases and J by 6 bases, leaving 8 bases between them. Germline CDR1 SEHNR, CDR2 FQNEAQ (reference sequence). The CDR3 spans 13 residues. DNA for the CDR3: TGTGCCAGCAGCTTGCGGGGCCCCGGGGAGCTGTTTTTT. It translates to CASSLRGPGELFF.

Regarding this clone: It may be a read error: a sequence one base away is much more abundant. V usage is TRBV2 and J usage is TRBJ2-1; 9 bases line up with TRBD2. V shed 4 bases and J 0 bases; nucleotides not matched to a gene: 1. The CDR3 spans 15 residues. Germline V gene lookup returns CDR1 SNHLY and CDR2 FYNNEI. CDR3 coding DNA: TGTGCCAGCAGTGTACTAGCGGGCTCCTACAATGAGCAGTTCTTC. Its translation: CASSVLAGSYNEQFF.